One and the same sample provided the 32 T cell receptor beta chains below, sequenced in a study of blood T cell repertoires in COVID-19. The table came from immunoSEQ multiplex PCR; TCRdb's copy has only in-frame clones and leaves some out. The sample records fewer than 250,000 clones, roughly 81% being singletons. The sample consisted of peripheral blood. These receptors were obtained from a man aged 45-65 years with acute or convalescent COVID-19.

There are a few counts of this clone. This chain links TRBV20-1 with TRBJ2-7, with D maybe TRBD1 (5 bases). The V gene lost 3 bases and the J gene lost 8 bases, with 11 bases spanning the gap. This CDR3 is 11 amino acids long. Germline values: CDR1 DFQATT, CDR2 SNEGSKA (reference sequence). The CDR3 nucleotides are TGCAGTGCTAGTAGGGGCTCCAAGCAGTACTTC. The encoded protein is CSASRGSKQYF.

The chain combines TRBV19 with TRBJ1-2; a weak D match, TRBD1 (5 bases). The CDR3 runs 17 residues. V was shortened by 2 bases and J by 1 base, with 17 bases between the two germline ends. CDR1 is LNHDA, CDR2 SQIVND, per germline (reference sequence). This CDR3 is CASSIRVAYRSNYGYTF. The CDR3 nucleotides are TGTGCCAGTAGTATAAGGGTGGCGTACAGGAGTAACTATGGCTACACCTTC. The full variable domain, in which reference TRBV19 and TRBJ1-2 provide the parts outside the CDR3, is DGGITQSPKYLFRKEGQNVTLSCEQNLNHDAMYWYRQDPGQGLRLIYYSQIVNDFQKGDIAEGYSVSREKKESFPLTVTSAQKNPTAFYLCASSIRVAYRSNYGYTFGSGTRLTVV.

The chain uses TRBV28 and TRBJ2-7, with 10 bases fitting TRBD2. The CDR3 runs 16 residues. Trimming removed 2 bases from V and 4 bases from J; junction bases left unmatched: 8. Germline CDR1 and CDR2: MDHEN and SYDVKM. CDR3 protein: CASSLASGRLRYEQYF. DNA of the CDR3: TGTGCCAGCAGTTTAGCTAGCGGGAGACTGCGGTACGAGCAGTACTTC.

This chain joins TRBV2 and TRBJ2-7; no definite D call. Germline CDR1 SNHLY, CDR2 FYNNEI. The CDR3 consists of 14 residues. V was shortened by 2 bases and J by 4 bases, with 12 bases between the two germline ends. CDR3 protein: CASSERVLGYEQYF. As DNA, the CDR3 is TGTGCCAGCAGTGAACGGGTGCTCGGGTACGAGCAGTACTTC.

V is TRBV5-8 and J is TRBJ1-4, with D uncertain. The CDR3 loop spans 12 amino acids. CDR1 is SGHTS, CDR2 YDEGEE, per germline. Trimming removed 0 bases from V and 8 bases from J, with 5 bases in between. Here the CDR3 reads CASSLAAEKLFF. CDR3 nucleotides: TGTGCCAGCAGCTTGGCAGCGGAAAAACTGTTTTTT.

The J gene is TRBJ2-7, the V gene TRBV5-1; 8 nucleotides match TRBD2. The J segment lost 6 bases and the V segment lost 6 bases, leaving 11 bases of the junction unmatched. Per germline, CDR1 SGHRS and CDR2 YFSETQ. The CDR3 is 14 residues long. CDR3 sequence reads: CASTAGLAGSEQYF. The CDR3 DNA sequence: TGCGCCAGCACCGCGGGTCTAGCGGGTTCCGAGCAGTACTTC.

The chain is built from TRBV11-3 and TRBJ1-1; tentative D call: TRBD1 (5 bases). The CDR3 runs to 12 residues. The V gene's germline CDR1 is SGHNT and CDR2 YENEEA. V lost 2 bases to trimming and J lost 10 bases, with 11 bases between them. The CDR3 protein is CASSLRPGLAFF. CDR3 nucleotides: TGTGCCAGCAGCTTACGGCCAGGGCTAGCTTTCTTT.

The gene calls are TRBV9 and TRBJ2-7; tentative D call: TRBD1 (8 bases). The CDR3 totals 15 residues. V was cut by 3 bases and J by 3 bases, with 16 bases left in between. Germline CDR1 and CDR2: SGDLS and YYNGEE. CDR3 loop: CASSAGGDRYYEQYF. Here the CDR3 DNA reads TGTGCCAGCAGCGCTGGGGGGGACAGGTACTACGAGCAGTACTTC.

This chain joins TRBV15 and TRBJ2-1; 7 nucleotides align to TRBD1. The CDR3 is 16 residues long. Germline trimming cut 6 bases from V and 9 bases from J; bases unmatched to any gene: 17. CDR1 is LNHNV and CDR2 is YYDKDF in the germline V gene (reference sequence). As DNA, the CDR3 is TGTGCCACCAGTTTTGGGGCTGGCAGGGGGAAAGGTGAGCAGTTCTTC. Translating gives CATSFGAGRGKGEQFF.

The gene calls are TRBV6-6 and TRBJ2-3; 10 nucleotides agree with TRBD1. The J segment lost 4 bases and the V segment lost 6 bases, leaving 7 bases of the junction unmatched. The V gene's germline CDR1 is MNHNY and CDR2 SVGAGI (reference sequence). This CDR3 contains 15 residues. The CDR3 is CASRRQGAGADTQYF. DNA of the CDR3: TGTGCCAGCAGAAGACAGGGGGCCGGGGCAGATACGCAGTATTTT.

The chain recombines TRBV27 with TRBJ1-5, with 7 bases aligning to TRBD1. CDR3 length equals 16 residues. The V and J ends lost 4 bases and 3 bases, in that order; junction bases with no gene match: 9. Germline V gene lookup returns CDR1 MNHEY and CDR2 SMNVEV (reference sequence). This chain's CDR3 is CASSSWGRGDNQPQHF. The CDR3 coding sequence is TGTGCCAGCAGTTCTTGGGGCAGGGGGGACAATCAGCCCCAGCATTTT.

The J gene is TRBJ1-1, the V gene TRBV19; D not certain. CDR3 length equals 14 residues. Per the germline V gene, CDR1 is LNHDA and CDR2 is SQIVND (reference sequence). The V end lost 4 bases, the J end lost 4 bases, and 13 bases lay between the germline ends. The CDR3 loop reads CASSTGRWSTEAFF. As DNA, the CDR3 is TGTGCCAGTAGTACGGGGAGATGGAGCACTGAAGCTTTCTTT.

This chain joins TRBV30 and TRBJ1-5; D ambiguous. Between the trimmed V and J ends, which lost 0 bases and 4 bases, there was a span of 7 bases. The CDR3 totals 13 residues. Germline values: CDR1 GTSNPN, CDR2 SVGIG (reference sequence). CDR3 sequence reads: CAWSVRENQPQHF. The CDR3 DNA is TGTGCCTGGAGTGTAAGGGAGAATCAGCCCCAGCATTTT.

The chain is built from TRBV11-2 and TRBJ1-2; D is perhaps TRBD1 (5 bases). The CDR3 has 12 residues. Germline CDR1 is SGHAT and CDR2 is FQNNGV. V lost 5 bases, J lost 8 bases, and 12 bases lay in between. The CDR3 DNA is TGTGCCAGCAGCGCGGGGGGTGTCGGCTACACCTTC. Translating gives CASSAGGVGYTF.

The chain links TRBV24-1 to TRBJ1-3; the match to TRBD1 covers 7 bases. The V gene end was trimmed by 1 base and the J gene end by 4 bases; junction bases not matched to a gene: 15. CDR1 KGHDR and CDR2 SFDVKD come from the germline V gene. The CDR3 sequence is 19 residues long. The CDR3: CATSDLPNPGTAKGNTIYF. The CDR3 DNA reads TGTGCCACCAGTGATTTACCCAACCCCGGGACAGCAAAAGGAAACACCATATATTTT.

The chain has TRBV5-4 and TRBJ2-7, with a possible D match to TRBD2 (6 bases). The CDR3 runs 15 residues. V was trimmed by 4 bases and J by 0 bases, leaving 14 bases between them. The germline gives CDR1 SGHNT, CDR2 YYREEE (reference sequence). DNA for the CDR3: TGTGCCAGCAGCCCGGCCAGCGGGCCCTCCTACGAGCAGTACTTC. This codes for CASSPASGPSYEQYF. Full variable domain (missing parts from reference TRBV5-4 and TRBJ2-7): ETGVTQSPTHLIKTRGQQVTLRCSSQSGHNTVSWYQQALGQGPQFIFQYYREEENGRGNFPPRFSGLQFPNYSSELNVNALELDDSALYLCASSPASGPSYEQYFGPGTRLTVT.

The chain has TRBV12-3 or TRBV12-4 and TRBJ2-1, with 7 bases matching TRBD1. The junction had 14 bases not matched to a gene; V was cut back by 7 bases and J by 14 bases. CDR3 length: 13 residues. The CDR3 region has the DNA TGTGCCAGCAAACTGGTGGGACAGCTTAATGAGTTCTTC. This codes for CASKLVGQLNEFF.

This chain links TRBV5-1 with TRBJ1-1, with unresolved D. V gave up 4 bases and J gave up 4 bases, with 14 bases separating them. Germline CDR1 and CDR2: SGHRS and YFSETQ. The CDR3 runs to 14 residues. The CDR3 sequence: CASSRGLPATEAFF. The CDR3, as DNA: TGCGCCAGCAGCCGTGGACTCCCAGCCACTGAAGCTTTCTTT.

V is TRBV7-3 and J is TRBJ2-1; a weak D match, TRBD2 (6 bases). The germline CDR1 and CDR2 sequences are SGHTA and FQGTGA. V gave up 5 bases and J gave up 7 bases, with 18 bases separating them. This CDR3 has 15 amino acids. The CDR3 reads CASSPSGSGWNEQFF. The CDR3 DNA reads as TGTGCCAGCAGCCCCTCGGGCAGCGGGTGGAATGAGCAGTTCTTC. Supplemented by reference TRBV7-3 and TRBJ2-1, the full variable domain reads GAGVSQTPSNKVTEKGKYVELRCDPISGHTALYWYRQSLGQGPEFLIYFQGTGAADDSGLPNDRFFAVRPEGSVSTLKIQRTERGDSAVYLCASSPSGSGWNEQFFGPGTRLTVL.

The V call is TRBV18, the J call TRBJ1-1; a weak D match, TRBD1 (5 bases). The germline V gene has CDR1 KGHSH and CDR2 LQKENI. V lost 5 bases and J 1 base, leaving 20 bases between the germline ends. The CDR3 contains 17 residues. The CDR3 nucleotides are TGTGCCAGCTCAACGACGGACACATTGATTGGGAACACTGAAGCTTTCTTT. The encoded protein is CASSTTDTLIGNTEAFF.

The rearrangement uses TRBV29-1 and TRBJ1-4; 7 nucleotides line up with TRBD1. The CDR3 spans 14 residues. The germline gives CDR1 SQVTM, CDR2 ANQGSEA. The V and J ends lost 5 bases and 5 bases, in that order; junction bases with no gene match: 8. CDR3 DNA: TGCAGCGTTCCTGCCGACAGGGCAAATGAAAAACTGTTTTTT. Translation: CSVPADRANEKLFF.

CDR3 nucleotides: TGTGCCAGCAGCCGGGCGGGGACTGAAGCTTTCTTT. Protein sequence: CASSRAGTEAFF. The V call is TRBV6-5, the J call TRBJ1-1, with D unresolved. The germline CDR1 and CDR2 sequences are MNHEY and SVGAGI. CDR3 length equals 12 residues. Trimming took off 6 bases at V and 5 bases at J, with 10 bases between the two ends.

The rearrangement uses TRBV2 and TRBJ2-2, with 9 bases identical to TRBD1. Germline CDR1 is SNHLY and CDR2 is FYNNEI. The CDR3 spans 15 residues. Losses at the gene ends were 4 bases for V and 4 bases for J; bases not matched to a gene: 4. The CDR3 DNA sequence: TGTGCCAGCAGTGCCGGACAGGGGTTCACCGGGGAGCTGTTTTTT. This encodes CASSAGQGFTGELFF. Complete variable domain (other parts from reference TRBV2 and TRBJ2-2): EPEVTQTPSHQVTQMGQEVILRCVPISNHLYFYWYRQILGQKVEFLVSFYNNEISEKSEIFDDQFSVERPDGSNFTLKIRSTKLEDSAMYFCASSAGQGFTGELFFGEGSRLTVL.

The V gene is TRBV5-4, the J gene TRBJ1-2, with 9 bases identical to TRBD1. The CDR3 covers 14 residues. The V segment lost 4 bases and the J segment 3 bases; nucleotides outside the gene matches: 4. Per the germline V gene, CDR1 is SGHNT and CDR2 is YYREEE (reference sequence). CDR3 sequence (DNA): TGTGCCAGCAGCCGTACAGGGGGCGACTATGGCTACACCTTC. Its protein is CASSRTGGDYGYTF.

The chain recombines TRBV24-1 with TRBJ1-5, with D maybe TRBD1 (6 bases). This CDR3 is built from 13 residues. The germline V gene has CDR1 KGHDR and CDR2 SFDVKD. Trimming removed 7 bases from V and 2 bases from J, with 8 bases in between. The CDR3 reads CATRGQGNQPQHF. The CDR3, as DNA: TGTGCCACCAGGGGACAAGGCAATCAGCCCCAGCATTTT.

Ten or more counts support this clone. The CDR3, as DNA: TGCGCCAGCAGCTTTAGGGGCGAGCTCTCCGGGGAGCTGTTTTTT. Translation gives CASSFRGELSGELFF. This chain joins TRBV5-1 and TRBJ2-2, with a weak D call TRBD1 (5 bases). V gave up 2 bases and J gave up 6 bases, with 14 bases separating them. The germline V gene encodes CDR1 SGHRS and CDR2 YFSETQ. The CDR3 totals 15 residues.

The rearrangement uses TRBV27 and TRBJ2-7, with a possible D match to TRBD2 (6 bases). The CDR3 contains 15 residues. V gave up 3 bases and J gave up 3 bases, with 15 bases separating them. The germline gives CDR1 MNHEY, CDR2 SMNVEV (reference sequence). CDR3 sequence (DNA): TGTGCCAGCAGTTTGGTGGGGGAGGATCTCTACGAGCAGTACTTC. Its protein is CASSLVGEDLYEQYF.

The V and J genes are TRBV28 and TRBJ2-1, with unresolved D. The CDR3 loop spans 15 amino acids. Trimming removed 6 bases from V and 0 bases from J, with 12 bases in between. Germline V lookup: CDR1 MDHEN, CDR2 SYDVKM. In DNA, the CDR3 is TGTGCCAGCAGAGACTCTAGACGCTCCTACAATGAGCAGTTCTTC. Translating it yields CASRDSRRSYNEQFF.

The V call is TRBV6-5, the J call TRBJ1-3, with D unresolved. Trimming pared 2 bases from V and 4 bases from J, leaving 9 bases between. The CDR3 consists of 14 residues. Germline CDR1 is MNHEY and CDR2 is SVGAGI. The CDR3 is CASSYEPGGNTIYF. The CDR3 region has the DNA TGTGCCAGCAGTTACGAGCCAGGAGGAAACACCATATATTTT.

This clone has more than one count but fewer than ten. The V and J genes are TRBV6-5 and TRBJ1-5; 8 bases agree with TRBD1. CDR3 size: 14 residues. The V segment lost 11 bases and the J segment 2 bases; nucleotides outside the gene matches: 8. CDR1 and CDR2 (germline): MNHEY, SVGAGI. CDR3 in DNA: TGTGCCTGCCACAGGGGGAGCGGCAATCAGCCCCAGCATTTT. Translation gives CACHRGSGNQPQHF.

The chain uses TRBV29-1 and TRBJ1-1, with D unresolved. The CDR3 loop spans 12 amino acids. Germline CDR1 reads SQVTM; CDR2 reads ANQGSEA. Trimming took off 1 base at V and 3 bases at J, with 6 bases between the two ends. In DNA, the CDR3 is TGCAGCGTTGAAGGCGTGGACACTGAAGCTTTCTTT. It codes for CSVEGVDTEAFF.

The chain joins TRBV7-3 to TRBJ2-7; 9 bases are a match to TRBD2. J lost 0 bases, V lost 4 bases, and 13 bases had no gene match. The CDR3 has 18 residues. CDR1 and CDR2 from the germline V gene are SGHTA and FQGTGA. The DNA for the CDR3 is TGTGCCAGCAGCTCCCCAAGAATCCTAGCGGGGAGCTCCTACGAGCAGTACTTC. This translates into CASSSPRILAGSSYEQYF.